The next 31 T cell receptor beta chains were all read from a single sample in a study of T cells after yellow fever vaccination. TCRdb passed the 5' RACE reads through MiXCR, listing each CDR3 protein once. This table holds approximately 330,000 distinct CDR3 sequences, 12% found once. The material was CD4+ T cells sorted from PBMCs, obtained 15 days after the yellow fever booster vaccination. These receptors came from a man younger than 30 who received the YFV17D yellow fever vaccine.

The chain joins TRBV15 to TRBJ1-4; D remains unclear. This CDR3 comprises 13 residues. V was cut by 3 bases and J by 8 bases, with 10 bases left in between. Germline CDR1 reads LNHNV; CDR2 reads YYDKDF (reference sequence). The CDR3 spells CATSRLGGEKLFF. CDR3 in DNA: TGTGCCACCAGCAGGCTAGGAGGCGAAAAACTGTTTTTT.

The gene calls are TRBV7-8 and TRBJ1-1; D gene ambiguous. This CDR3 contains 13 residues. The germline V gene encodes CDR1 SGHVS and CDR2 FQNEAQ. The germline V and J ends were trimmed by 5 bases and 0 bases, with 7 bases remaining between them. CDR3 bases: TGTGCCAGCAGCCCACTCATGAACACTGAAGCTTTCTTT. Translation gives CASSPLMNTEAFF.

The chain carries TRBV20-1 and TRBJ2-7, with no clear D. This CDR3 comprises 12 residues. Germline CDR1 is DFQATT and CDR2 is SNEGSKA (reference sequence). Trimming stripped 5 bases from V and 3 bases from J, with 11 bases between. The CDR3 coding sequence is TGCAGTGCTGGACCGGCGGACTACGAGCAGTACTTC. This translates into CSAGPADYEQYF.

This clonotype was picked up many times. As DNA, the CDR3 is TGTGCCAGCAGCTTCGCAGGGGCCACTGAAGCTTTCTTT. It codes for CASSFAGATEAFF. V and J are TRBV7-9 and TRBJ1-1; a possible D gene is TRBD1 (6 bases). Deletions cut 3 bases from V and 4 bases from J, with 9 bases between. The CDR3 runs 13 residues. Germline CDR1 and CDR2: SEHNR and FQNEAQ (reference sequence).

This clonotype was seen more than once but under ten times. The chain joins TRBV7-2 to TRBJ2-3; TRBD1 is a possible D gene (5 bases). This CDR3 is built from 13 residues. V was pared by 8 bases and J by 2 bases, with 11 bases between. Looked up from germline, CDR1 is SGHTA and CDR2 is FQGNSA. CDR3 nucleotide sequence: TGTGCCAGCGCGGACATTTTCACAGATACGCAGTATTTT. Translating gives CASADIFTDTQYF.

The rearrangement uses TRBV29-1 and TRBJ2-3, with no clear D. CDR1 and CDR2 from the germline V gene are SQVTM and ANQGSEA. V dropped 4 bases and J dropped 2 bases, with 1 base sitting between them. The CDR3 is 10 residues long. CDR3 sequence (DNA): TGCAGCGTTGCCACAGATACGCAGTATTTT. It codes for CSVATDTQYF.

The chain combines TRBV12-3 or TRBV12-4 with TRBJ2-7, with D perhaps TRBD1 or TRBD2 (5 bases each). The germline V and J ends were trimmed by 2 bases and 7 bases, with 15 bases remaining between them. The CDR3 runs 14 residues. The CDR3 sequence: CASSLNTGRGEQYF. The DNA of the CDR3 is TGTGCCAGCAGTTTAAATACGGGACGAGGGGAGCAGTACTTC.

This clonotype appeared a few times. The chain joins TRBV4-1 to TRBJ2-1; the match to TRBD2 covers 9 bases. CDR3 length equals 16 residues. V trimming: 0 bases; J trimming: 3 bases; junction bases outside the gene matches: 3. Germline assignment: CDR1 MGHRA and CDR2 YSYEKL. The CDR3 DNA reads as TGCGCCAGCAGCCAAGAACCTAGCGGGGTCTACAATGAGCAGTTCTTC. Translation: CASSQEPSGVYNEQFF.

V gene TRBV6-6 combines with J gene TRBJ1-1, with a tentative D call TRBD1 (6 bases). CDR3 length: 15 amino acids. V dropped 4 bases and J dropped 5 bases, with 17 bases sitting between them. Germline V gene data show CDR1 as MNHNY and CDR2 as SVGAGI (reference sequence). CDR3 protein: CASSSNQGRWTEAFF. CDR3 DNA sequence: TGTGCCAGCAGTTCTAATCAGGGGCGGTGGACTGAAGCTTTCTTT.

This clonotype occurred many times. The V and J genes are TRBV6-5 and TRBJ1-2; possibly TRBD1 for D (5 bases). Trimming stripped 6 bases from V and 8 bases from J, with 16 bases between. This CDR3 is built from 13 residues. Germline V gives CDR1 MNHEY, CDR2 SVGAGI. CDR3 coding DNA: TGTGCCAGCAGACGGGGGGGTGCTGGGGGCTACACCTTC. Translating it yields CASRRGGAGGYTF.

V usage is TRBV4-1 and J usage is TRBJ1-5; no reliable D call. Trimming cost V 1 base and J 6 bases, with 7 bases left between them. The CDR3 has 13 amino acids. Germline V gives CDR1 MGHRA, CDR2 YSYEKL. CDR3: CASSQAHAQPQHF. In nucleotides, the CDR3 is TGCGCCAGCAGCCAAGCGCATGCTCAGCCCCAGCATTTT.

This clonotype was recorded many times. The CDR3 DNA reads TGCAGTGCTTGGGACCGCTCTTCCTACGAGCAGTACGTC. Its protein product is CSAWDRSSYEQYV. The rearrangement links TRBV20-1 to TRBJ2-7; either TRBD1 or TRBD2 may supply D (5 bases each). The germline V gene has CDR1 DFQATT and CDR2 SNEGSKA (reference sequence). Trimming left V 5 bases short and J 1 base short, with 12 bases between. This CDR3 is built from 13 residues.

This clonotype appeared a few times. The chain recombines TRBV7-2 with TRBJ2-3; possibly TRBD1 for D (6 bases). In germline, CDR1 is SGHTA, CDR2 FQGNSA. V was trimmed by 8 bases and J by 2 bases, leaving 8 bases between them. The CDR3 consists of 12 residues. For the CDR3, the DNA is TGTGCCAGCGGGACATACACAGATACGCAGTATTTT. Encoded protein: CASGTYTDTQYF.

This clonotype was seen a handful of times. The V gene is TRBV20-1, the J gene TRBJ2-7; TRBD1 is a possible D gene (6 bases). The ends were cut back, 5 bases at V and 6 bases at J, with 11 bases in the middle. From germline, CDR1 is DFQATT and CDR2 SNEGSKA (reference sequence). This CDR3 is built from 11 residues. CDR3 residues: CSAGQFTEQYF. The CDR3, as DNA: TGCAGTGCTGGACAGTTCACCGAGCAGTACTTC.

This clonotype was observed a few times. V is TRBV5-4 and J is TRBJ2-2, with a possible D match to TRBD1 (6 bases). The CDR3 contains 13 residues. CDR1 is SGHNT and CDR2 is YYREEE in the germline V gene (reference sequence). V dropped 6 bases and J dropped 5 bases, with 11 bases sitting between them. The CDR3 is CASTQGTTGELFF. CDR3 nucleotide sequence: TGTGCCAGCACCCAGGGGACGACCGGGGAGCTGTTTTTT.

This rearrangement joins TRBV12-3 or TRBV12-4 to TRBJ2-7; the match to TRBD2 covers 11 bases. Germline trimming cut 2 bases from V and 2 bases from J; bases unmatched to any gene: 8. The CDR3 loop spans 17 amino acids. The CDR3 DNA reads TGTGCCAGCAGTTTACGCCTAGCGGGGGGCCAAACCTACGAGCAGTACTTC. It specifies CASSLRLAGGQTYEQYF.

The chain combines TRBV24-1 with TRBJ1-1, with D possibly being TRBD1 (6 bases). The germline V gene has CDR1 KGHDR and CDR2 SFDVKD. This CDR3 region has 12 residues. V was cut by 9 bases and J by 2 bases, with 9 bases left in between. In nucleotides, the CDR3 is TGTGCCACCCAGGGGAGTAACACTGAAGCTTTCTTT. Translation: CATQGSNTEAFF.

The chain couples TRBV28 to TRBJ1-5; D unresolved. This CDR3 region has 15 residues. V dropped 4 bases and J dropped 5 bases, with 15 bases sitting between them. CDR1 is MDHEN and CDR2 is SYDVKM in the germline V gene. The CDR3 spells CASSYASLRDQPQHF. Written as DNA, the CDR3 is TGTGCCAGCAGTTACGCGTCCCTTCGGGATCAGCCCCAGCATTTT. Looking up the rest from reference TRBV28 and TRBJ1-5 gives the full variable domain: DVKVTQSSRYLVKRTGEKVFLECVQDMDHENMFWYRQDPGLGLRLIYFSYDVKMKEKGDIPEGYSVSREKKERFSLILESASTNQTSMYLCASSYASLRDQPQHFGDGTRLSIL.

The J gene is TRBJ2-1, the V gene TRBV7-7; 8 nucleotides agree with TRBD2. The germline V gene encodes CDR1 SSHAT and CDR2 FNYEAQ (reference sequence). The length of the CDR3 is 13 residues. With 5 bases clipped from V and 5 bases from J, the junction kept 2 bases outside the gene matches. CDR3: CASSHGRDNEQFF. Written as DNA, the CDR3 is TGTGCCAGCAGCCACGGGAGGGACAATGAGCAGTTCTTC.

This rearrangement joins TRBV20-1 to TRBJ2-7; 11 positions agree with TRBD2. The CDR3 contains 15 residues. Germline-derived CDR1 and CDR2 are DFQATT and SNEGSKA (reference sequence). V lost 0 bases to trimming and J lost 3 bases; unmatched junction nucleotides: 4. CDR3 sequence: CSARDRLAGGYEQYV. CDR3 coding DNA: TGCAGTGCTAGAGATCGGCTAGCGGGGGGCTACGAGCAGTACGTC.

The chain couples TRBV5-1 to TRBJ2-7; 11 nucleotides agree with TRBD2. The germline V gene encodes CDR1 SGHRS and CDR2 YFSETQ. V was clipped by 0 bases and J by 7 bases; unmatched bases: 6. There are 15 residues in the CDR3. The CDR3: CASSLAASGGNEQYF. The CDR3 DNA reads as TGCGCCAGCAGCTTGGCGGCTAGCGGGGGGAATGAGCAGTACTTC.

The chain has TRBV6-5 and TRBJ1-1; 8 positions match TRBD1. The CDR3 contains 14 residues. J gave up 4 bases and V 3 bases, and 4 bases lay outside the gene matches. Germline V gene sequence: CDR1 MNHEY, CDR2 SVGAGI. CDR3 residues: CASSYQGAGTEAFF. CDR3 sequence (DNA): TGTGCCAGCAGTTATCAGGGGGCGGGCACTGAAGCTTTCTTT.

The V and J genes are TRBV4-2 and TRBJ2-1; TRBD1 aligns across 11 bases. Germline loops: CDR1 LGHNA, CDR2 YNFKEQ. CDR3 size: 15 residues. The V and J ends lost 2 bases and 10 bases, in that order; junction bases with no gene match: 7. The CDR3 region is CASSQQGQGVREQFF. CDR3 DNA: TGTGCCAGCAGCCAACAGGGACAGGGGGTACGGGAGCAGTTCTTC.

V gene TRBV12-3 or TRBV12-4 combines with J gene TRBJ2-2; a possible D gene is TRBD1 (5 bases). Trimming pared 6 bases from V and 3 bases from J, leaving 14 bases between. The CDR3 loop spans 15 amino acids. CDR3 DNA sequence: TGTGCCAGCAGGGTCCTGGACACTTACACCGGGGAGCTGTTTTTT. It codes for CASRVLDTYTGELFF.

This sequence joins TRBV5-5 and TRBJ2-5; TRBD1 aligns across 7 bases. Germline V lookup: CDR1 SGHKS, CDR2 YYEKEE (reference sequence). V lost 0 bases and J lost 1; bases outside the gene matches: 12. This CDR3 has 18 residues. This CDR3 is CASSLGAWRQGLQETQYF. DNA of the CDR3: TGTGCCAGCAGCTTGGGGGCATGGAGACAGGGCCTCCAAGAGACCCAGTACTTC.

The sample holds a few counts of this clonotype. The chain has TRBV6-2 or TRBV6-3 and TRBJ1-5; possibly TRBD1 for D (5 bases). Trimming removed 6 bases from V and 0 bases from J, with 18 bases in between. Germline loops: CDR1 MNHEY, CDR2 SVGEGT. The CDR3 consists of 17 residues. CDR3 nucleotide sequence: TGTGCCAGCAGCCCATCCGCGGCAGGGCTTAGCAATCAGCCCCAGCATTTT. Translating it yields CASSPSAAGLSNQPQHF.

The chain combines TRBV2 with TRBJ2-7, with D maybe TRBD1 (5 bases). The CDR3 has 14 residues. Trimming took 3 bases from V and 3 from J, leaving 12 bases between them. Per germline, CDR1 SNHLY and CDR2 FYNNEI. The CDR3 nucleotides read TGTGCCAGCAGTGACCAGGGTAACGGCTACGAGCAGTACTTC. It encodes CASSDQGNGYEQYF.

This clonotype has a handful of counts. V is TRBV29-1 and J is TRBJ1-3; D gene ambiguous. The V end lost 1 base, the J end lost 7 bases, and 11 bases lay between the germline ends. CDR3 length: 13 amino acids. Germline lookup yields CDR1 SQVTM and CDR2 ANQGSEA. In DNA, the CDR3 is TGCAGCGTTGAAGGGACGCTTGGTAACACCATATATTTT. It codes for CSVEGTLGNTIYF.

The CDR3 region has the DNA TGTGCCACCAGCAGGGACCCCGGGGGCCAAGAGACCCAGTACTTC. Translated: CATSRDPGGQETQYF. This chain links TRBV15 with TRBJ2-5; D is perhaps TRBD2 (6 bases). The CDR3 is 15 amino acids. V lost 3 bases and J lost 1, with 12 bases in between. Looked up from germline, CDR1 is LNHNV and CDR2 is YYDKDF (reference sequence). Complete variable domain (other parts from reference TRBV15 and TRBJ2-5): DAMVIQNPRYQVTQFGKPVTLSCSQTLNHNVMYWYQQKSSQAPKLLFHYYDKDFNNEADTPDNFQSRRPNTSFCFLDIRSPGLGDTAMYLCATSRDPGGQETQYFGPGTRLLVL.

There are a few counts of this clonotype. Germline and junction disagree at one end, which may indicate a read error. This sequence joins TRBV20-1 and TRBJ1-1; the D is unclear. The CDR3 is made up of 14 amino acids. The germline V gene encodes CDR1 DFQATT and CDR2 SNEGSKA (reference sequence). CDR3: CSARVQARATEAFF. The CDR3 nucleotides are TGCAGTGCTAGAGTTCAGGCAAGAGCCACCGAAGCCTTCTTT.

The chain has TRBV11-1 and TRBJ2-2; the D gene is possibly TRBD1 (6 bases). Looked up from germline, CDR1 is SGHAT and CDR2 is FQDESV (reference sequence). V gave up 5 bases and J gave up 3 bases, with 13 bases separating them. This CDR3 is built from 15 residues. CDR3 coding DNA: TGTGCCAGCAGCCCGAAAAACAGGGACACCGGGGAGCTGTTTTTT. Translating gives CASSPKNRDTGELFF.